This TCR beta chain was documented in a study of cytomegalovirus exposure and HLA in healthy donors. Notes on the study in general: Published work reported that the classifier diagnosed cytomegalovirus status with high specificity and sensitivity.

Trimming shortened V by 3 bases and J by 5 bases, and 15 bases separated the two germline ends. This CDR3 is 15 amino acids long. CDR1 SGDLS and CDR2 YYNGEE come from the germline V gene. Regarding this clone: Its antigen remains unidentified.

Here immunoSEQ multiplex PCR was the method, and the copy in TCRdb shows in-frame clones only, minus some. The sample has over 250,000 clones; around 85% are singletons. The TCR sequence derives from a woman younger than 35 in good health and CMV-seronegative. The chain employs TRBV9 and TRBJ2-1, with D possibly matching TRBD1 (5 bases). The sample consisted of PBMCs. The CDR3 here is CASSAPRTFDNEQFF. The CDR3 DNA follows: TGTGCCAGCAGCGCCCCCCGGACATTCGACAATGAGCAGTTCTTC.